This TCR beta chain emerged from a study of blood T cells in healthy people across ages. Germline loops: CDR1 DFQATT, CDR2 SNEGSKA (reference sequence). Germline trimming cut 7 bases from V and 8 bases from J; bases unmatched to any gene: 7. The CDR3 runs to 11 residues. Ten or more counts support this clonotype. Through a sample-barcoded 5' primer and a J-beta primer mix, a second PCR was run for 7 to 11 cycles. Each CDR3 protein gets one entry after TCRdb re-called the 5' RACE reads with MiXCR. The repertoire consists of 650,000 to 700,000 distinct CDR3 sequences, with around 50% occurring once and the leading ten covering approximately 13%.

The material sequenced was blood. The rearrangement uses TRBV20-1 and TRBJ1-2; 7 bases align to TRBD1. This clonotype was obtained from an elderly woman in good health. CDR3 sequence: CSVTGESGYTF. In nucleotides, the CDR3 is TGCAGTGTCACAGGGGAGAGCGGCTACACCTTC.